Below are 24 T cell receptor beta chains sequenced from a single sample in a study of PD-1 blockade in classical Hodgkin lymphoma. The time point: cycle 4 day 1 (C4D1), after around six weeks of nivolumab. Exposure to brentuximab vedotin varied, and each patient had relapsed following autologous stem cell transplantation. Magnetic negative selection served to purify CD4+ T cells out of PBMCs that had been thawed. The table came from immunoSEQ multiplex PCR; TCRdb's copy has only in-frame clones and leaves some out. Counted here are approximately 9,000 clones, around 79% occurring once; the ten biggest clones make up about 4.5%. The sequencing here drew on CD4+ T cells from blood, taken before the fourth cycle of nivolumab. These receptors were obtained from a human donor with classical Hodgkin lymphoma.

The chain employs TRBV5-4 and TRBJ2-5, with 7 bases lining up with TRBD2. V dropped 6 bases and J dropped 3; count of bases not matched to a gene: 11. The CDR3 contains 15 residues. The germline V gene encodes CDR1 SGHNT and CDR2 YYREEE (reference sequence). CDR3 region: CASNSGRGVEETQYF. Here the CDR3 DNA reads TGTGCCAGCAATTCAGGGAGGGGAGTAGAAGAGACCCAGTACTTC. Full variable domain (remainder filled in from reference TRBV5-4 and TRBJ2-5): ETGVTQSPTHLIKTRGQQVTLRCSSQSGHNTVSWYQQALGQGPQFIFQYYREEENGRGNFPPRFSGLQFPNYSSELNVNALELDDSALYLCASNSGRGVEETQYFGPGTRLLVL.

This chain joins TRBV4-3 and TRBJ2-7, with D perhaps matching TRBD1 (6 bases). The germline V and J ends were trimmed by 1 base and 3 bases, with 10 bases remaining between them. Germline V lookup: CDR1 LGHNA, CDR2 YSLEER. This CDR3 has 14 amino acids. The CDR3 DNA sequence: TGCGCCAGCAGCCAAGGGACAGTAGGCTACGAGCAGTACTTC. This translates into CASSQGTVGYEQYF.

Only a few counts were recorded for this clone. The CDR3 region is CASSQGQSYGYTF. CDR3 DNA: TGTGCCAGCAGTCAAGGACAGTCTTATGGCTACACCTTC. The rearrangement joins TRBV28 to TRBJ1-2, with a weak D call TRBD1 (6 bases). The germline V gene has CDR1 MDHEN and CDR2 SYDVKM. This CDR3 has 13 amino acids. Trimming stripped 5 bases from V and 5 bases from J, with 12 bases between.

The chain links TRBV11-2 to TRBJ1-6; D is perhaps TRBD1 (5 bases). V was clipped by 5 bases and J by 10 bases, with 18 bases between them. There are 15 residues in the CDR3. Germline lookup yields CDR1 SGHAT and CDR2 FQNNGV. CDR3 DNA: TGTGCCAGCAGCCCCCAGGGAGGGTCGGCCTCACCCCTCCACTTT. Protein: CASSPQGGSASPLHF.

The V call is TRBV7-8, the J call TRBJ2-6, with D uncertain. CDR1 is SGHVS, CDR2 FQNEAQ, per germline. V was clipped by 8 bases and J by 0 bases, with 14 bases between them. The CDR3 totals 16 residues. The CDR3 DNA is TGTGCCAGCTCACCTTATTTAGGCTCTGGGGCCAACGTCCTGACTTTC. It yields the protein CASSPYLGSGANVLTF.

V and J are TRBV7-2 and TRBJ1-5, with TRBD1 identical over 8 bases. Germline V gene data show CDR1 as SGHTA and CDR2 as FQGNSA. V lost 5 bases and J lost 4; bases outside the gene matches: 7. The length of the CDR3 is 15 residues. This CDR3 reads CASSPGTGQNQPQHF. The CDR3 coding sequence is TGTGCCAGCAGCCCGGGGACAGGCCAAAATCAGCCCCAGCATTTT.

Comment on this clone: The sample holds other DNA sequences that translate to the same CDR3. The chain joins TRBV6-1 to TRBJ1-3; D gene ambiguous. Between the trimmed V and J ends, which lost 2 bases and 2 bases, there was a span of 7 bases. The CDR3 covers 14 residues. Germline V CDR1 and CDR2: MNHNS, SASEGT. CDR3 amino acids: CASSEMGTGNTIYF. The CDR3 DNA reads as TGTGCCAGCAGTGAAATGGGTACTGGAAACACCATATATTTT.

The chain couples TRBV6-1 to TRBJ2-7, with a weak D call TRBD1 (6 bases). The CDR3 spans 14 residues. With 6 bases removed from V and 4 bases from J, the gap between germline ends came to 16 bases. CDR1 and CDR2 from the germline V gene are MNHNS and SASEGT. CDR3 protein: CASRRTAATYEQYV. The CDR3 DNA sequence: TGTGCCAGCAGGAGGACAGCCGCTACGTACGAGCAGTACGTC.

This clone has only a few counts. V and J are TRBV5-6 and TRBJ2-7; tentatively, D is TRBD1 (7 bases). The germline V gene has CDR1 SGHDT and CDR2 YYEEEE. V was shortened by 8 bases and J by 0 bases, with 15 bases between the two germline ends. The CDR3 has 14 amino acids. CDR3 in DNA: TGTGCCAGTGGACTAACAGGGGCCTCCTACGAGCAGTACGTC. It is translated as CASGLTGASYEQYV.

This clone has a single count. This chain links TRBV2 with TRBJ2-1, with a tentative D call TRBD2 (5 bases). Germline lookup yields CDR1 SNHLY and CDR2 FYNNEI. Trimming pared 11 bases from V and 0 bases from J, leaving 14 bases between. CDR3 size: 14 residues. The CDR3 reads CAGSLASSYNEQFF. As DNA, the CDR3 is TGTGCCGGGTCCTTAGCGAGCTCCTACAATGAGCAGTTCTTC.

The V call is TRBV7-2, the J call TRBJ2-1; 10 nucleotides agree with TRBD2. CDR3 length: 16 residues. Germline values: CDR1 SGHTA, CDR2 FQGNSA. Germline trimming cut 4 bases from V and 2 bases from J; bases unmatched to any gene: 5. The CDR3 bases are TGTGCCAGCAGCTCTAGCGGGGGCGCAACCTACAATGAGCAGTTCTTC. This gives the protein CASSSSGGATYNEQFF. The full variable domain, rest sourced from reference TRBV7-2 and TRBJ2-1, is GAGVSQSPSNKVTEKGKDVELRCDPISGHTALYWYRQSLGQGLEFLIYFQGNSAPDKSGLPSDRFSAERTGGSVSTLTIQRTQQEDSAVYLCASSSSGGATYNEQFFGPGTRLTVL.

Notes on this clone: The identical CDR3 is also encoded by other nucleotide sequences in the sample. The chain links TRBV6-1 to TRBJ2-3, with D uncertain. This CDR3 has 13 amino acids. V lost 7 bases, J lost 1 base, and 9 bases lay in between. The germline gives CDR1 MNHNS, CDR2 SASEGT. In DNA form, the CDR3 reads TGTGCCAGCAACCCCAAGGGCACAGATACGCAGTATTTT. Its protein product is CASNPKGTDTQYF.

The chain combines TRBV6-1 with TRBJ1-5, with D perhaps TRBD1 (5 bases). V was clipped by 3 bases and J by 10 bases, with 16 bases between them. This CDR3 is built from 14 residues. CDR1 and CDR2 (germline): MNHNS, SASEGT. The CDR3 DNA reads as TGTGCCAGCAGTGAGGATGTCAGGGTTTTACCCCAGCATTTT. It yields the protein CASSEDVRVLPQHF.

The chain employs TRBV23-1 and TRBJ2-1, with a possible D match to TRBD1 (7 bases). TRBV23-1 is recorded as an ORF, its role being uncertain. The CDR3 sequence is 15 residues long. Trimming pared 7 bases from V and 5 bases from J, leaving 18 bases between. The CDR3 DNA reads TGCGCCAGCATCCCCCACGACAGGGAGGACAATGAGCAGTTCTTC. This codes for CASIPHDREDNEQFF.

Note on this clone: At one end the junction does not follow the germline gene, possibly because of a read error. The chain employs TRBV5-8 and TRBJ1-2; D gene unclear. CDR3 size: 14 residues. The germline V gene encodes CDR1 SGHTS and CDR2 YDEGEE. The chain's CDR3 is CASSQVLGGRGYTF. CDR3 sequence (DNA): TGCGCCAGCAGCCAAGTCTTGGGAGGGAGAGGCTACACCTTC.

The rearrangement uses TRBV11-2 and TRBJ2-5; D remains unclear. The end of the DNA aligns better with TRBJ2-7, so the J call may be wrong. Germline V lookup: CDR1 SGHAT, CDR2 FQNNGV. The CDR3 runs 14 residues. The CDR3 bases are TGTGCCAGCAGCCCCTTCCTCGAACGGGACGAGCAGTACTTC. This translates into CASSPFLERDEQYF.

The chain recombines TRBV6-5 with TRBJ1-2; 7 bases agree with TRBD1. With V trimmed by 6 bases and J by 7 bases, 8 bases remained unmatched. Germline V lookup: CDR1 MNHEY, CDR2 SVGAGI. The CDR3 is 13 amino acids. CDR3: CASSLDRVGGYTF. CDR3 bases: TGTGCCAGCAGCTTAGACAGGGTTGGTGGCTACACCTTC.

The J gene is TRBJ1-1, the V gene TRBV6-1; tentative D call: TRBD1 (5 bases). V lost 2 bases, J lost 5 bases, and 12 bases lay in between. The germline V gene has CDR1 MNHNS and CDR2 SASEGT. CDR3 length equals 14 residues. This CDR3 is CASSEPGLGTEAFF. CDR3 DNA sequence: TGTGCCAGCAGTGAACCAGGGTTGGGGACTGAAGCTTTCTTT.

The chain links TRBV10-1 to TRBJ2-7; no firm D call. This CDR3 is built from 10 residues. Germline V gene lookup returns CDR1 WNHNN and CDR2 SYGVQD (reference sequence). V was shortened by 10 bases and J by 7 bases, with 11 bases between the two germline ends. The CDR3 spells CAIQREEQYV. The CDR3 DNA follows: TGCGCCATCCAGCGCGAGGAGCAGTACGTC.

The chain carries TRBV5-5 and TRBJ2-7; 12 nucleotides agree with TRBD2. Germline V gene data show CDR1 as SGHKS and CDR2 as YYEKEE (reference sequence). Trimming removed 4 bases from V and 4 bases from J; junction bases left unmatched: 3. The CDR3 is 14 amino acids. The CDR3 region is CASSATSGGYEQYV. In DNA form, the CDR3 reads TGTGCCAGCAGCGCGACTAGCGGGGGTTACGAGCAGTACGTC.

The chain is built from TRBV6-6 and TRBJ2-3; 7 bases align to TRBD1. This CDR3 has 12 amino acids. The germline V gene has CDR1 MNHNY and CDR2 SVGAGI (reference sequence). With V trimmed by 10 bases and J by 4 bases, 5 bases remained unmatched. Here the CDR3 DNA reads TGTGCCACCCTGACAGGGTCAGATACGCAGTATTTT. Translating it yields CATLTGSDTQYF.

The rearrangement links TRBV7-6 to TRBJ2-3; D is perhaps TRBD2 (6 bases). CDR1 SGHVS and CDR2 FNYEAQ come from the germline V gene. This CDR3 spans 18 amino acids. The V gene lost 1 base and the J gene lost 6 bases, with 23 bases spanning the gap. CDR3 sequence: CASSLVLPTVQSGDTQYF. Written as DNA, the CDR3 is TGTGCCAGCAGCTTAGTACTGCCGACTGTACAGAGCGGGGATACGCAGTATTTT.

This clone appeared once. V gene TRBV2 combines with J gene TRBJ2-3, with a tentative D call TRBD2 (6 bases). Germline V gene data show CDR1 as SNHLY and CDR2 as FYNNEI. The CDR3 totals 11 residues. Trimming shortened V by 9 bases and J by 4 bases, and 8 bases separated the two germline ends. The CDR3 nucleotides are TGTGCCAGTGGGAGGCCAGATACGCAGTATTTT. This sequence encodes CASGRPDTQYF.

The chain combines TRBV7-2 with TRBJ2-7, with D hard to call. Germline lookup yields CDR1 SGHTA and CDR2 FQGNSA. V shed 3 bases and J shed 2 bases, with 14 bases lying between them. The CDR3 spans 15 residues. The CDR3 DNA follows: TGTGCCAGCAGCTTGGAAGGGTGGAAGACCTACGAGCAGTACTTC. Its protein product is CASSLEGWKTYEQYF.